The 28 T cell receptor beta chains reported below all come from one sample, sequenced in a study of T cells after yellow fever vaccination. TCRdb used MiXCR to reprocess the 5' RACE reads, holding one entry per CDR3 protein. Among about 630,000 distinct CDR3 sequences listed, approximately 13% were seen once. The sequencing here drew on PBMCs, taken on the day of the yellow fever booster vaccination. Receptors were obtained from a man younger than 45 who received the YFV17D yellow fever vaccine.

The V call is TRBV28, the J call TRBJ2-7; TRBD2 agrees at 13 bases. The V gene end was trimmed by 4 bases and the J gene end by 4 bases; junction bases not matched to a gene: 7. Germline values: CDR1 MDHEN, CDR2 SYDVKM. This CDR3 is built from 16 residues. CDR3 protein: CASSSGGLAGEYEQYF. CDR3 nucleotide sequence: TGTGCCAGCAGTTCGGGAGGACTAGCGGGAGAATACGAGCAGTACTTC.

This chain uses TRBV4-1 with TRBJ2-7; maybe TRBD2 (5 bases). V was trimmed by 3 bases and J by 0 bases, leaving 6 bases between them. Germline assignment: CDR1 MGHRA and CDR2 YSYEKL. The CDR3 totals 13 residues. For the CDR3, the DNA is TGCGCCAGCAGCCAGGAGGTCTCCTACGAGCAGTACTTC. Its protein product is CASSQEVSYEQYF.

The chain joins TRBV21-1 to TRBJ2-7; no DNA check was done on the table's D call, TRBD1. TRBV21-1 corresponds to a pseudogene. The CDR3 is made up of 14 amino acids. In DNA, the CDR3 is TGTGCCAGAAGGGGGACAGGGTGTATCTACGAGCAGTACTTC. Translating it yields CARRGTGCIYEQYF.

The rearrangement joins TRBV12-3 or TRBV12-4 to TRBJ2-3; 12 positions match TRBD2. V shed 7 bases, J shed 3 bases, and the junction held 2 bases outside the gene matches. The CDR3 length is 14 residues. CDR3 protein: CASKLAGGTDTQYF. The CDR3 nucleotides read TGTGCCAGCAAACTAGCGGGAGGTACAGATACGCAGTATTTT.

The chain joins TRBV2 to TRBJ1-2, with a possible D match to TRBD1 (6 bases). CDR3 length: 14 residues. Trimming cost V 5 bases and J 7 bases, with 17 bases left between them. Germline assignment: CDR1 SNHLY and CDR2 FYNNEI. CDR3 amino acids: CASSRTEPPTGYTF. The CDR3 DNA sequence: TGTGCCAGCAGTCGGACAGAACCCCCCACTGGCTACACCTTC.

Here the CDR3 DNA reads TGTGCCAGCAGCTCTGGTCCGGGACAGGGCATCGAGCAGTACTTC. Protein product: CASSSGPGQGIEQYF. The rearrangement joins TRBV7-2 to TRBJ2-7; 9 bases agree with TRBD1. Germline-derived CDR1 and CDR2 are SGHTA and FQGNSA. Trimming cost V 4 bases and J 6 bases; bases outside gene matches: 10. The CDR3 covers 15 residues.

This clonotype was found a few times. The chain couples TRBV5-1 to TRBJ2-7; tentatively, D is TRBD1 (6 bases). CDR1 and CDR2 from the germline V gene are SGHRS and YFSETQ. The CDR3 contains 12 residues. Trimming stripped 5 bases from V and 5 bases from J, with 11 bases between. The CDR3 loop is CASRQQGNEQYF. CDR3 in DNA: TGCGCCAGCAGGCAACAGGGAAACGAGCAGTACTTC.

V usage is TRBV19 and J usage is TRBJ2-2; either TRBD1 or TRBD2 may fit D (6 bases each). Between the trimmed V and J ends, which lost 6 bases and 5 bases, there was a span of 13 bases. The germline V gene encodes CDR1 LNHDA and CDR2 SQIVND (reference sequence). CDR3 length: 14 amino acids. The CDR3 bases are TGTGCCAGTAGGCGGGACACCTCTACCGGGGAGCTGTTTTTT. Amino acid sequence: CASRRDTSTGELFF.

For this clonotype: A junction boundary mismatches the germline segment, possibly from a read error. This chain uses TRBV27 with TRBJ2-1; no firm D call. This CDR3 spans 15 amino acids. Looked up from germline, CDR1 is MNHEY and CDR2 is SMNVEV (reference sequence). The CDR3 sequence is CASRLSSTSYNGQFF. In nucleotides, the CDR3 is TGTGCCAGCAGACTTAGCTCGACCTCCTACAATGGGCAGTTCTTC.

The V and J genes are TRBV27 and TRBJ2-3, with TRBD2 matching over 8 bases. Germline V gene sequence: CDR1 MNHEY, CDR2 SMNVEV (reference sequence). CDR3 size: 16 residues. The V segment lost 2 bases and the J segment 4 bases; nucleotides outside the gene matches: 8. The CDR3 spells CASSLRTGGDSDTQYF. The CDR3 DNA sequence: TGTGCCAGCAGTTTACGGACGGGAGGGGACTCAGATACGCAGTATTTT.

Only a few counts were recorded for this clonotype. The chain has TRBV7-2 and TRBJ2-7; no definite D call. This CDR3 contains 14 residues. The germline CDR1 and CDR2 sequences are SGHTA and FQGNSA. With 6 bases removed from V and 5 bases from J, the gap between germline ends came to 17 bases. The CDR3 loop reads CASRGSKESNEQYF. The CDR3 DNA is TGTGCCAGCAGGGGGTCCAAGGAGTCGAACGAGCAGTACTTC. The full variable domain, its missing parts supplied by reference TRBV7-2 and TRBJ2-7, is GAGVSQSPSNKVTEKGKDVELRCDPISGHTALYWYRQSLGQGLEFLIYFQGNSAPDKSGLPSDRFSAERTGGSVSTLTIQRTQQEDSAVYLCASRGSKESNEQYFGPGTRLTVT.

The V and J genes are TRBV7-9 and TRBJ1-6; D is perhaps TRBD1 (5 bases). The CDR3 spans 14 residues. Trimming shortened V by 6 bases and J by 5 bases, and 11 bases separated the two germline ends. Germline-derived CDR1 and CDR2 are SEHNR and FQNEAQ (reference sequence). The CDR3 bases are TGTGCCAGCAGGGACACTGACCATAATTCACCCCTCCACTTT. Amino acid sequence: CASRDTDHNSPLHF. The full variable domain, with the rest looked up from reference TRBV7-9 and TRBJ1-6, is DTGVSQNPRHKITKRGQNVTFRCDPISEHNRLYWYRQTLGQGPEFLTYFQNEAQLEKSRLLSDRFSAERPKGSFSTLEIQRTEQGDSAMYLCASRDTDHNSPLHFGNGTRLTVT.

The J gene is TRBJ1-6, the V gene TRBV30; D call uncertain. Germline CDR1 reads GTSNPN; CDR2 reads SVGIG (reference sequence). Deletions cut 2 bases from V and 7 bases from J, with 9 bases between. The CDR3 runs to 13 residues. CDR3 nucleotide sequence: TGTGCCTGGAGTTCGACCGCCAATTCACCCCTCCACTTT. As protein: CAWSSTANSPLHF.

V usage is TRBV5-1 and J usage is TRBJ2-3; D is perhaps TRBD1 or TRBD2 (7 bases each). V lost 4 bases and J lost 5, with 14 bases in between. The CDR3 sequence is 14 residues long. Germline CDR1 reads SGHRS; CDR2 reads YFSETQ. The CDR3 region is CASSDRDYIDTQYF. The CDR3 DNA is TGCGCCAGCAGCGACAGGGACTATATAGATACGCAGTATTTT. The whole variable domain, remainder taken from reference TRBV5-1 and TRBJ2-3, is KAGVTQTPRYLIKTRGQQVTLSCSPISGHRSVSWYQQTPGQGLQFLFEYFSETQRNKGNFPGRFSGRQFSNSRSEMNVSTLELGDSALYLCASSDRDYIDTQYFGPGTRLTVL.

This clonotype has more than one count but fewer than ten. J is TRBJ1-6 and V is TRBV2; TRBD1 agrees at 8 bases. The ends lost 4 bases at V and 9 bases at J; junction bases unmatched: 5. Germline V gene sequence: CDR1 SNHLY, CDR2 FYNNEI. This CDR3 contains 14 residues. As DNA, the CDR3 is TGTGCCAGCAGTGTCGACAGGGGTAGTTCACCCCTCCACTTT. Translation: CASSVDRGSSPLHF.

The table lists this clonotype with a few counts. The chain links TRBV9 to TRBJ2-1, with 7 bases aligning to TRBD2. The CDR3 is made up of 15 amino acids. Germline CDR1 reads SGDLS; CDR2 reads YYNGEE. Trimming took 8 bases from V and 4 from J; bases not matched to a gene: 12. CDR3 bases: TGTGCCAGAGGAGCGGGGCGACCGACTTACAATGAGCAGTTCTTC. It translates to CARGAGRPTYNEQFF.

V and J are TRBV19 and TRBJ2-7, with 14 bases matching TRBD2. Unmatched junction bases numbered 4, after V lost 6 bases and J lost 6 bases. Germline V gene sequence: CDR1 LNHDA, CDR2 SQIVND (reference sequence). The CDR3 has 14 residues. The CDR3, as DNA: TGTGCCAGTAGGGGACTAGCGGGAGTGTCCGAGCAGTACTTC. It specifies CASRGLAGVSEQYF.

Only a few counts were recorded for this clonotype. CDR3 amino acids: CASSVMGGGQETQYF. The CDR3 DNA reads TGTGCCAGCAGCGTTATGGGCGGGGGGCAAGAGACCCAGTACTTC. This chain uses TRBV9 with TRBJ2-5; 8 bases map to TRBD2. Losses at the gene ends were 2 bases for V and 2 bases for J; bases not matched to a gene: 5. Germline-derived CDR1 and CDR2 are SGDLS and YYNGEE. CDR3 length equals 15 residues.

V gene TRBV20-1 combines with J gene TRBJ1-2; D not resolved. CDR3 size: 15 residues. V was clipped by 1 base and J by 4 bases, with 16 bases between them. CDR1 and CDR2 (germline): DFQATT, SNEGSKA (reference sequence). The CDR3 sequence: CSARVGELPGYGYTF. CDR3 coding DNA: TGCAGTGCTAGAGTTGGGGAATTACCTGGCTATGGCTACACCTTC.

This clonotype was detected a few times. The chain employs TRBV6-5 and TRBJ2-1; D ambiguous. V was pared by 6 bases and J by 11 bases, with 11 bases between. Germline V gene sequence: CDR1 MNHEY, CDR2 SVGAGI. This CDR3 spans 11 amino acids. CDR3 sequence: CASRYQAQQFF. In DNA form, the CDR3 reads TGTGCCAGCAGATATCAGGCTCAGCAGTTCTTC.

This chain uses TRBV7-2 with TRBJ2-3, with TRBD1 identical over 8 bases. Per the germline V gene, CDR1 is SGHTA and CDR2 is FQGNSA. The ends lost 5 bases at V and 3 bases at J; junction bases unmatched: 7. The CDR3 covers 15 residues. As DNA, the CDR3 is TGTGCCAGCAGCACGGACAGGGCTTTGACAGATACGCAGTATTTT. Protein: CASSTDRALTDTQYF. The full variable domain, in which reference TRBV7-2 and TRBJ2-3 provide the parts outside the CDR3, is GAGVSQSPSNKVTEKGKDVELRCDPISGHTALYWYRQSLGQGLEFLIYFQGNSAPDKSGLPSDRFSAERTGGSVSTLTIQRTQQEDSAVYLCASSTDRALTDTQYFGPGTRLTVL.

The rearrangement joins TRBV7-9 to TRBJ2-1; D could derive from TRBD1 or TRBD2 (6 bases each). Germline CDR1 is SEHNR and CDR2 is FQNEAQ (reference sequence). The ends were cut back, 6 bases at V and 9 bases at J, with 21 bases in the middle. This CDR3 region has 15 residues. The CDR3 DNA sequence: TGTGCCAGCAGGCCAAGCCCTCCGGGGGCGGCTGAGCAGTTCTTC. Amino acids: CASRPSPPGAAEQFF.

The sample holds a few counts of this clonotype. V is TRBV12-3 or TRBV12-4 and J is TRBJ2-4; D may correspond to TRBD1 or TRBD2 (6 bases each). The CDR3 length is 15 residues. Trimming cost V 1 base and J 4 bases, with 11 bases left between them. CDR3 in amino acids: CASSLGGARKNIQYF. CDR3 DNA sequence: TGTGCCAGCAGTTTAGGGGGGGCAAGAAAAAACATTCAGTACTTC.

This clonotype was picked up many times. V gene TRBV5-1 combines with J gene TRBJ1-6, with D unresolved. The CDR3 consists of 13 residues. Trimming removed 5 bases at V and 8 bases at J, with 11 bases between. The germline gives CDR1 SGHRS, CDR2 YFSETQ. CDR3 sequence (DNA): TGCGCCAGCAGTGCGGCGACGGATTCACCCCTCCACTTT. Encoded protein: CASSAATDSPLHF.

V gene TRBV12-3 or TRBV12-4 combines with J gene TRBJ2-2; D may be TRBD1 (5 bases). This CDR3 has 14 residues. V was trimmed by 6 bases and J by 1 base, leaving 9 bases between them. CDR3 in DNA: TGTGCCAGCAGACCCCAGGGGAACACCGGGGAGCTGTTTTTT. Translating it yields CASRPQGNTGELFF.

The chain has TRBV7-2 and TRBJ1-4; D is unclear. There are 15 residues in the CDR3. Germline assignment: CDR1 SGHTA and CDR2 FQGNSA. The V end lost 1 base, the J end lost 4 bases, and 10 bases lay between the germline ends. The CDR3 region has the DNA TGTGCCAGCAGCTTAGAAGGAGGGTATAATGAAAAACTGTTTTTT. Protein sequence: CASSLEGGYNEKLFF. Variable domain in full (rest from reference TRBV7-2 and TRBJ1-4): GAGVSQSPSNKVTEKGKDVELRCDPISGHTALYWYRQSLGQGLEFLIYFQGNSAPDKSGLPSDRFSAERTGGSVSTLTIQRTQQEDSAVYLCASSLEGGYNEKLFFGSGTQLSVL.

There are a few counts of this clonotype. This sequence joins TRBV7-9 and TRBJ2-3; 9 nucleotides line up with TRBD2. There are 15 residues in the CDR3. CDR1 and CDR2 (germline): SEHNR, FQNEAQ (reference sequence). V trimming: 4 bases; J trimming: 2 bases; junction bases outside the gene matches: 4. In nucleotides, the CDR3 is TGTGCCAGCAGCTGGTTAGCGGGAGTCACAGATACGCAGTATTTT. It yields the protein CASSWLAGVTDTQYF.

In this sample, this clonotype turned up a few times. The gene calls are TRBV7-8 and TRBJ2-7; either TRBD1 or TRBD2 may supply D (6 bases each). CDR1 is SGHVS, CDR2 FQNEAQ, per germline. Trimming stripped 1 base from V and 2 bases from J, with 21 bases between. The CDR3 loop spans 18 amino acids. CDR3 sequence (DNA): TGTGCCAGCAGCTTAGGGGGGGCTAGGGAGTCACTGCCCTACGAGCAGTACTTC. It codes for CASSLGGARESLPYEQYF.